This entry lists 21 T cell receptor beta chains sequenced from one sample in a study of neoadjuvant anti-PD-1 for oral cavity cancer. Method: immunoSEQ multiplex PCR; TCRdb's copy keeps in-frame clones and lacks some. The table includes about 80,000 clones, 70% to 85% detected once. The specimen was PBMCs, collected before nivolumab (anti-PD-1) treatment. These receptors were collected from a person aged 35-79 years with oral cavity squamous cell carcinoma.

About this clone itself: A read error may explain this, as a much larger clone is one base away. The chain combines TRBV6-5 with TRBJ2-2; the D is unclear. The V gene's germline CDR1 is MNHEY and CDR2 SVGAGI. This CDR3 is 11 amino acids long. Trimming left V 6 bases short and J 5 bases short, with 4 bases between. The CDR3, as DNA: TGTGCCAGCAGCCATACCGGGGAGCTGTTTTTT. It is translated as CASSHTGELFF.

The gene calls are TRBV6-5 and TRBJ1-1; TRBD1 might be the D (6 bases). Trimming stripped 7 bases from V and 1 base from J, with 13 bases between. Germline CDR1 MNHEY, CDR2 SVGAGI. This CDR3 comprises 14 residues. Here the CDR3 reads CASKARGRNTEAFF. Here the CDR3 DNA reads TGTGCCAGCAAGGCTCGGGGGCGGAACACTGAAGCTTTCTTT.

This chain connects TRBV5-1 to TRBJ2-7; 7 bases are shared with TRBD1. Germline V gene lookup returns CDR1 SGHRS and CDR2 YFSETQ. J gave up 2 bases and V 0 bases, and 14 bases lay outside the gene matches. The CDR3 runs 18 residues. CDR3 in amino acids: CASSLGIPGQTGAYEQYF. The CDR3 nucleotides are TGCGCCAGCAGCTTGGGTATCCCGGGACAGACCGGCGCCTACGAGCAGTACTTC.

CDR3 in DNA: TGCGCCAGCAGCTTGTTTGACATGAACACTGAAGCTTTCTTT. Its translation: CASSLFDMNTEAFF. The V gene is TRBV5-1, the J gene TRBJ1-1; unclear D gene. The germline V gene encodes CDR1 SGHRS and CDR2 YFSETQ. Trimming shortened V by 1 base and J by 0 bases, and 7 bases separated the two germline ends. The CDR3 has 14 residues.

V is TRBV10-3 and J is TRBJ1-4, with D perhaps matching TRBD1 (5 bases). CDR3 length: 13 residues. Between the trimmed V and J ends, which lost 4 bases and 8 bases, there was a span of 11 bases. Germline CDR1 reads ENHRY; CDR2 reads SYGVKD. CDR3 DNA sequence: TGTGCCATCAGTGGGGGCAGGGAGGAAAAACTGTTTTTT. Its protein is CAISGGREEKLFF.

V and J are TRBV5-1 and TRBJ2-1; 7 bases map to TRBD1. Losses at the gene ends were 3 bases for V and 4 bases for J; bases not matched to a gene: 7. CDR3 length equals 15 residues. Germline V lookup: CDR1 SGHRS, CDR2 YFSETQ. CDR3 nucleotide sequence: TGCGCCAGCAGCTCAATTGACAGGGTGTACAATGAGCAGTTCTTC. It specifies CASSSIDRVYNEQFF.

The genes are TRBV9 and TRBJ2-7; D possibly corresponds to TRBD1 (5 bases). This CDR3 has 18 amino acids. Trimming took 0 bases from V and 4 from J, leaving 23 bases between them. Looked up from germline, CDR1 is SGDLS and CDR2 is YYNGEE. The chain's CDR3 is CASSVGDGTPQGHYEQYF. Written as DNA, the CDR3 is TGTGCCAGCAGCGTAGGGGATGGAACCCCCCAGGGCCATTACGAGCAGTACTTC.

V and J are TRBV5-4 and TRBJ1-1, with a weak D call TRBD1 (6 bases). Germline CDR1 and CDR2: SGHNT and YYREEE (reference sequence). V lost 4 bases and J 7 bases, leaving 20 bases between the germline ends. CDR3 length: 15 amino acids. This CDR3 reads CASSTRGGVGSEAFF. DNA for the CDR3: TGTGCCAGCAGCACTCGAGGGGGAGTTGGCAGTGAAGCTTTCTTT.

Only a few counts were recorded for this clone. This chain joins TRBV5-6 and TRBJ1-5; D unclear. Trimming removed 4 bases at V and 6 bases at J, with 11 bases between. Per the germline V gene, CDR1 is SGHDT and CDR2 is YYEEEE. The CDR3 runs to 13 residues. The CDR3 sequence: CASSPQRTQPQHF. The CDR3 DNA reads TGTGCCAGCAGCCCCCAGCGTACTCAGCCCCAGCATTTT.

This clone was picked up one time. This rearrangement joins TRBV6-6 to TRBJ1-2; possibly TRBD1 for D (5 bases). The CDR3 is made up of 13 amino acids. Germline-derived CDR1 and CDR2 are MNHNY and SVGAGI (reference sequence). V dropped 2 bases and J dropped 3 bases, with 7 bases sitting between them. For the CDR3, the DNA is TGTGCCAGCAGTTACGGGGGAGACTATGGCTACACCTTC. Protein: CASSYGGDYGYTF.

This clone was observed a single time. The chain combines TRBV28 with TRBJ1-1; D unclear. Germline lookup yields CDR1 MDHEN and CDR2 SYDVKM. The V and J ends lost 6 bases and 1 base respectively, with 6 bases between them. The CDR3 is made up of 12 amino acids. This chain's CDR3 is CASRGQNTEAFF. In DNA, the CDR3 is TGTGCCAGCAGAGGGCAGAACACTGAAGCTTTCTTT.

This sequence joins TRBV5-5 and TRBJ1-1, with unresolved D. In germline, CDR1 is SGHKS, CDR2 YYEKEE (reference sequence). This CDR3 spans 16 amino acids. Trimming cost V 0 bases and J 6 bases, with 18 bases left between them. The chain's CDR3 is CASSLVGDLNRAEAFF. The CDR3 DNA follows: TGTGCCAGCAGCTTGGTTGGGGATCTGAATAGGGCTGAAGCTTTCTTT.

CDR3: CASSPPRNSGPRSYEQYF. CDR3 coding DNA: TGTGCCAGCAGTCCTCCTCGTAATAGCGGGCCCCGCTCCTACGAGCAGTACTTC. The J gene is TRBJ2-7, the V gene TRBV28; 7 bases map to TRBD2. The CDR3 runs 18 residues. V dropped 5 bases and J dropped 0; count of bases not matched to a gene: 16. Germline lookup yields CDR1 MDHEN and CDR2 SYDVKM. Filled out from reference TRBV28 and TRBJ2-7, the complete variable domain reads DVKVTQSSRYLVKRTGEKVFLECVQDMDHENMFWYRQDPGLGLRLIYFSYDVKMKEKGDIPEGYSVSREKKERFSLILESASTNQTSMYLCASSPPRNSGPRSYEQYFGPGTRLTVT.

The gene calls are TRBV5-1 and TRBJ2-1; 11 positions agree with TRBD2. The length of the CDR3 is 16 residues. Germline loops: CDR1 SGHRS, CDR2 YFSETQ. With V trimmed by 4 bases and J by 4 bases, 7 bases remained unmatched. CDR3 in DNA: TGCGCCAGCAGCCCCCAGACTAGCGGGGCATACAATGAGCAGTTCTTC. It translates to CASSPQTSGAYNEQFF.

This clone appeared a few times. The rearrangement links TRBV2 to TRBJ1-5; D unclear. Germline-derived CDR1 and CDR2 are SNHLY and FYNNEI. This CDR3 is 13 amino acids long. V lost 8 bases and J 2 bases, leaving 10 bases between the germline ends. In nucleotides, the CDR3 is TGTGCCAGCTCCTATTGGGGCAATCAGCCCCAGCATTTT. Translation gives CASSYWGNQPQHF.

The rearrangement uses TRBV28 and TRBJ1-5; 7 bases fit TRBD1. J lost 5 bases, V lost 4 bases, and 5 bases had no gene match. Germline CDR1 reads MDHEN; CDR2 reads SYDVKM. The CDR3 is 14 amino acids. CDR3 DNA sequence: TGTGCCAGCAGTTCAGAGGGGGCAGATCAGCCCCAGCATTTT. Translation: CASSSEGADQPQHF.

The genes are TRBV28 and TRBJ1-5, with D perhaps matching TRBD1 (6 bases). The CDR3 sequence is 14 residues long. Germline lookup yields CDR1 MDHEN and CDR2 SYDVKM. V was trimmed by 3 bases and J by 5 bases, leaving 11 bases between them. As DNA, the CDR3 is TGTGCCAGCAGTTTTCCGGACAGATATCAGCCCCAGCATTTT. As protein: CASSFPDRYQPQHF.

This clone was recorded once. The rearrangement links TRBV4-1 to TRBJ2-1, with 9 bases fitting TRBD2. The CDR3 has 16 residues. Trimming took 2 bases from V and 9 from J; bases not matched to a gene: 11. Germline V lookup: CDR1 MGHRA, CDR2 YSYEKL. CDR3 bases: TGCGCCAGCAGCCAAAACCCCGGGACTAGCAGATTTGAGCAGTTCTTC. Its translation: CASSQNPGTSRFEQFF.

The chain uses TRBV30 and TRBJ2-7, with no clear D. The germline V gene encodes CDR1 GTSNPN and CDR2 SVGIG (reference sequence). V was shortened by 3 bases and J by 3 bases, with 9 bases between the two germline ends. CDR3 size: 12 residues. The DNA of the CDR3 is TGTGCCTGGAGCCGATACATCTACGAGCAGTACTTC. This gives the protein CAWSRYIYEQYF.

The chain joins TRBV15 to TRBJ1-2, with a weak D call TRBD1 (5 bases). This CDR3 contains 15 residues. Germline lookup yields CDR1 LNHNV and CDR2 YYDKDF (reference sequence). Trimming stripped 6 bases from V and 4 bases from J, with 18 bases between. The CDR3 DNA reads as TGTGCCACCAGTCAGGGTACCAGCACAGGCTATGGCTACACCTTC. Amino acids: CATSQGTSTGYGYTF.

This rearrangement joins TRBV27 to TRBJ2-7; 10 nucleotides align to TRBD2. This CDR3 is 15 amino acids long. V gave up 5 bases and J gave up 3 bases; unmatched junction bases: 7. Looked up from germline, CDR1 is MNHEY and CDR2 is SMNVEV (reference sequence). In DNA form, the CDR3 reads TGTGCCAGCAGTCTCAGGACTAGCGGAGGCTACGAGCAGTACTTC. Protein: CASSLRTSGGYEQYF.